The 15 T cell receptor beta chains in this list originate from one sample, sequenced in a study of T-cell reconstitution after alpha-beta-depleted transplantation in children. TCRbeta library preparation incorporated unique molecular identifiers. TCRdb reprocessed the PCR reads with MiXCR, giving one entry per CDR3 protein. The sample lists about 250,000 distinct CDR3 sequences, 20% to 30% occurring once. Specimen: PBMCs, mostly from graft donor cells, collected 360 days after TCRalphabeta/CD19-depleted stem cell transplant. These receptor sequences come from a female patient aged 2 to 10 who had a stem cell transplant for congenital amegakaryocytic thrombocytopenia, so the T cells may come from the graft donor.

In this sample, this clonotype turned up a few times. The rearrangement uses TRBV4-2 and TRBJ2-7, with TRBD2 matching over 8 bases. Germline V gene sequence: CDR1 LGHNA, CDR2 YNFKEQ. This CDR3 region has 16 residues. V was clipped by 0 bases and J by 4 bases; unmatched bases: 8. The CDR3 DNA follows: TGTGCCAGCAGCCAAGATTTATCAAGCGGGGGTTACGAGCAGTACTTC. Its protein product is CASSQDLSSGGYEQYF.

This clonotype was found a few times. The rearrangement joins TRBV11-2 to TRBJ2-7, with TRBD2 identical over 7 bases. The CDR3 sequence is 18 residues long. Germline trimming cut 5 bases from V and 0 bases from J; bases unmatched to any gene: 16. Germline V gives CDR1 SGHAT, CDR2 FQNNGV. The CDR3 sequence is CASSDSQESGMFSYEQYF. As DNA, the CDR3 is TGTGCCAGCAGCGATAGTCAAGAAAGCGGGATGTTCTCCTACGAGCAGTACTTC.

This clonotype was recorded at least ten times. This rearrangement joins TRBV9 to TRBJ2-5; 7 bases agree with TRBD1. The CDR3 covers 13 residues. V was pared by 4 bases and J by 7 bases, with 7 bases of the junction left unmatched. Looked up from germline, CDR1 is SGDLS and CDR2 is YYNGEE. The chain's CDR3 is CASSPGGLGTQYF. CDR3 coding DNA: TGTGCCAGCAGCCCAGGGGGTTTGGGGACCCAGTACTTC.

The V call is TRBV5-1, the J call TRBJ1-2; a weak D match, TRBD1 (5 bases). The V and J ends lost 3 bases and 5 bases respectively, with 11 bases between them. CDR1 is SGHRS, CDR2 YFSETQ, per germline. This CDR3 is 13 amino acids long. The CDR3: CASSSDSGYGYTF. CDR3 DNA sequence: TGCGCCAGCAGCTCCGACAGCGGTTATGGCTACACCTTC.

This clonotype was counted a few times. The rearrangement joins TRBV7-9 to TRBJ2-7, with TRBD1 matching over 8 bases. Germline assignment: CDR1 SEHNR and CDR2 FQNEAQ (reference sequence). V was clipped by 1 base and J by 1 base; unmatched bases: 3. The CDR3 runs 15 residues. This CDR3 is CASSLGRGPSYEQYF. The CDR3 DNA sequence: TGTGCCAGCAGCTTAGGCAGGGGGCCTTCCTACGAGCAGTACTTC. The variable domain in full, completed from reference TRBV7-9 and TRBJ2-7, reads DTGVSQNPRHKITKRGQNVTFRCDPISEHNRLYWYRQTLGQGPEFLTYFQNEAQLEKSRLLSDRFSAERPKGSFSTLEIQRTEQGDSAMYLCASSLGRGPSYEQYFGPGTRLTVT.

CDR3 sequence (DNA): TGTGCCAGCAGTTTACCGATCTACCCACTAGCGGCCGAGCAGTACTTC. The encoded protein is CASSLPIYPLAAEQYF. This chain uses TRBV28 with TRBJ2-7, with TRBD2 matching over 8 bases. The V gene end was trimmed by 2 bases and the J gene end by 6 bases; junction bases not matched to a gene: 12. The CDR3 sequence is 16 residues long. Germline CDR1 reads MDHEN; CDR2 reads SYDVKM. The full variable domain, with the rest looked up from reference TRBV28 and TRBJ2-7, is DVKVTQSSRYLVKRTGEKVFLECVQDMDHENMFWYRQDPGLGLRLIYFSYDVKMKEKGDIPEGYSVSREKKERFSLILESASTNQTSMYLCASSLPIYPLAAEQYFGPGTRLTVT.

The chain combines TRBV20-1 with TRBJ2-1; 8 bases are shared with TRBD1. The germline V gene has CDR1 DFQATT and CDR2 SNEGSKA (reference sequence). The CDR3 sequence is 20 residues long. With 1 base clipped from V and 5 bases from J, the junction kept 22 bases outside the gene matches. The CDR3: CSARGEVAGGASVRHNEQFF. In nucleotides, the CDR3 is TGCAGTGCTAGAGGGGAGGTGGCAGGGGGCGCGAGTGTCCGGCACAATGAGCAGTTCTTC.

The chain employs TRBV30 and TRBJ1-3; D is perhaps TRBD1 (5 bases). V was pared by 5 bases and J by 0 bases, with 14 bases between. The CDR3 is made up of 15 amino acids. Germline V lookup: CDR1 GTSNPN, CDR2 SVGIG (reference sequence). The CDR3 is CAWAPGPHSGNTIYF. The CDR3 nucleotides read TGTGCCTGGGCGCCGGGACCGCACTCTGGAAACACCATATATTTT.

The chain uses TRBV20-1 and TRBJ2-7; D is perhaps TRBD2 (6 bases). Trimming took 4 bases from V and 2 from J, leaving 12 bases between them. This CDR3 comprises 13 residues. The germline CDR1 and CDR2 sequences are DFQATT and SNEGSKA (reference sequence). In DNA form, the CDR3 reads TGCAGTGCTAAGGGGACTTCCCCCTACGAGCAGTACTTC. Its translation: CSAKGTSPYEQYF.

The gene calls are TRBV28 and TRBJ1-1; unclear D gene. The CDR3 loop spans 11 amino acids. V gave up 4 bases and J gave up 4 bases, with 4 bases separating them. In germline, CDR1 is MDHEN, CDR2 SYDVKM. The CDR3 nucleotides read TGTGCCAGCAGTTCCCCCACTGAAGCTTTCTTT. Its translation: CASSSPTEAFF. Looking up the rest from reference TRBV28 and TRBJ1-1 gives the full variable domain: DVKVTQSSRYLVKRTGEKVFLECVQDMDHENMFWYRQDPGLGLRLIYFSYDVKMKEKGDIPEGYSVSREKKERFSLILESASTNQTSMYLCASSSPTEAFFGQGTRLTVV.

To note about this clonotype: The junction and the germline gene differ at one end; a read error may be behind it. V gene TRBV7-9 combines with J gene TRBJ2-5, with D possibly being TRBD1 or TRBD2 (5 bases each). Germline V gene data show CDR1 as SEHNR and CDR2 as FQNEAQ (reference sequence). The CDR3 has 14 amino acids. The CDR3: CASILGVAGETQYF. CDR3 nucleotides: TGTGCCAGCATCTTAGGGGTCGCGGGAGAGACCCAGTACTTC.

The chain is built from TRBV9 and TRBJ2-7; no clear D gene. The V gene lost 4 bases and the J gene lost 2 bases, with 13 bases spanning the gap. The V gene's germline CDR1 is SGDLS and CDR2 YYNGEE. The CDR3 consists of 14 residues. The CDR3 DNA follows: TGTGCCAGCAGCCCTCGGTCAACCGCCTACGAGCAGTACTTC. This gives the protein CASSPRSTAYEQYF.

This sequence joins TRBV5-4 and TRBJ2-3, with 15 bases identical to TRBD2. The V segment lost 4 bases and the J segment 4 bases; nucleotides outside the gene matches: 7. Germline loops: CDR1 SGHNT, CDR2 YYREEE (reference sequence). The length of the CDR3 is 17 residues. The CDR3 reads CASSGGLAGGLADTQYF. The CDR3 DNA follows: TGTGCCAGCAGCGGAGGACTAGCGGGGGGGCTAGCAGATACGCAGTATTTT.

This clonotype was detected a few times. The chain couples TRBV7-2 to TRBJ2-5; no definite D call. CDR3 length: 12 residues. Looked up from germline, CDR1 is SGHTA and CDR2 is FQGNSA. The ends were cut back, 4 bases at V and 4 bases at J, with 7 bases in the middle. The chain's CDR3 is CASSSRGETQYF. CDR3 DNA: TGTGCCAGCAGCTCCAGAGGAGAGACCCAGTACTTC.

This clonotype was counted between two and nine times. The gene calls are TRBV15 and TRBJ2-5, with 8 bases fitting TRBD2. This CDR3 comprises 16 residues. V dropped 0 bases and J dropped 2; count of bases not matched to a gene: 5. CDR1 is LNHNV, CDR2 YYDKDF, per germline (reference sequence). The CDR3: CATSRDGSGAQETQYF. In nucleotides, the CDR3 is TGTGCCACCAGCAGAGATGGTAGCGGGGCACAAGAGACCCAGTACTTC.